The 27 T cell receptor beta chains below come from one sample, sequenced in a study of OX40 agonist ivuxolimab in advanced cancers. The receptor library was made with the immunoSEQ multiplex PCR assay. TCRdb provides this immuneACCESS table in a form limited to in-frame rearrangements. Some clones are lacking; in checked studies, under half of them reflect an unresolved V gene, and why the rest are absent is not known. Across this sample there are about 46,000 clones, with around 80% seen only once. The top ten hold 3% to 5% of the sample. The starting material was CD4+ or CD8+ T cells sorted from blood, obtained in a trial of the OX40 agonist ivuxolimab. All receptors come from an adult with an advanced solid tumor such as melanoma, head and neck, liver or kidney cancer.

The chain combines TRBV6-4 with TRBJ2-3; 8 nucleotides line up with TRBD2. The CDR3 spans 14 residues. J was trimmed by 6 bases and V by 4 bases; bases with no gene match: 6. Germline assignment: CDR1 MRHNA and CDR2 SNTAGT. CDR3 bases: TGTGCCAGCAGTGTCCGGGGGGGGACGGATACGCAGTATTTT. Translating it yields CASSVRGGTDTQYF.

The V call is TRBV19, the J call TRBJ2-1; the match to TRBD2 covers 16 bases. The CDR3 runs to 17 residues. Germline V lookup: CDR1 LNHDA, CDR2 SQIVND (reference sequence). The ends lost 6 bases at V and 8 bases at J; junction bases unmatched: 10. CDR3 residues: CASRSGTSGGARYEQFF. Written as DNA, the CDR3 is TGTGCCAGTAGATCCGGGACTAGCGGGGGGGCCAGGTATGAGCAGTTCTTC.

This chain links TRBV19 with TRBJ2-5, with D uncertain. The CDR3 is 14 residues long. The V end lost 1 base, the J end lost 3 bases, and 9 bases lay between the germline ends. Germline CDR1 LNHDA, CDR2 SQIVND (reference sequence). In DNA form, the CDR3 reads TGTGCCAGTAGTATAGGATATGGTGAAGAGACCCAGTACTTC. Translated, it gives CASSIGYGEETQYF.

The chain joins TRBV6-5 to TRBJ2-5; no firm D call. Germline CDR1 MNHEY, CDR2 SVGAGI. Trimming took off 6 bases at V and 5 bases at J, with 10 bases between the two ends. CDR3 size: 12 residues. The CDR3 coding sequence is TGTGCCAGCAGCCTAATAGAGGAGACCCAGTACTTC. Translating gives CASSLIEETQYF.

V gene TRBV7-8 combines with J gene TRBJ1-2, with 8 positions matching TRBD1. CDR1 is SGHVS and CDR2 is FQNEAQ in the germline V gene. With 3 bases clipped from V and 2 bases from J, the junction kept 5 bases outside the gene matches. This CDR3 is 15 amino acids long. The CDR3 loop is CASSFGQGGNYGYTF. CDR3 sequence (DNA): TGTGCCAGCAGCTTCGGACAGGGAGGCAACTATGGCTACACCTTC.

The gene calls are TRBV5-1 and TRBJ2-1; maybe TRBD1 (5 bases). V lost 4 bases and J lost 15, with 17 bases in between. This CDR3 is 12 amino acids long. Germline CDR1 is SGHRS and CDR2 is YFSETQ. DNA of the CDR3: TGCGCCAGCAGCCCCCCGTCACAGGAATGGTTCTTC. It yields the protein CASSPPSQEWFF. Together with reference TRBV5-1 and TRBJ2-1, the CDR3 gives the full variable domain: KAGVTQTPRYLIKTRGQQVTLSCSPISGHRSVSWYQQTPGQGLQFLFEYFSETQRNKGNFPGRFSGRQFSNSRSEMNVSTLELGDSALYLCASSPPSQEWFFGPGTRLTVL.

The chain employs TRBV12-2 and TRBJ1-2; the table's D call, TRBD1, was not checked against the DNA. TRBV12-2 is a pseudogene. This CDR3 is 18 amino acids long. The CDR3, as DNA: TGTGCAAGTCGCTTAGTGGCGACAGGGGGTCCCCTTAACTATGGCTACACCTTC. Its protein product is CASRLVATGGPLNYGYTF.

V usage is TRBV6-5 and J usage is TRBJ1-5; D not certain. Germline values: CDR1 MNHEY, CDR2 SVGAGI. The CDR3 length is 13 residues. V was trimmed by 6 bases and J by 3 bases, leaving 9 bases between them. The CDR3 DNA follows: TGTGCCAGCAGCATGAACCCCAATCAGCCCCAGCATTTT. It encodes CASSMNPNQPQHF.

The rearrangement joins TRBV7-3 to TRBJ2-1; TRBD2 aligns across 12 bases. The V segment lost 1 base and the J segment 3 bases; nucleotides outside the gene matches: 7. The CDR3 has 18 residues. Germline-derived CDR1 and CDR2 are SGHTA and FQGTGA. The CDR3 loop is CASSLKPSGRAGYNEQFF. In DNA, the CDR3 is TGTGCCAGCAGCTTAAAGCCTAGCGGGAGGGCCGGCTACAATGAGCAGTTCTTC.

This chain links TRBV5-4 with TRBJ2-3, with 11 bases that match TRBD2. The V segment lost 4 bases and the J segment 10 bases; nucleotides outside the gene matches: 8. This CDR3 has 14 amino acids. Germline assignment: CDR1 SGHNT and CDR2 YYREEE (reference sequence). For the CDR3, the DNA is TGTGCCAGCAGCCGTAGCGGGAGGGAGGGTGCGCAGTATTTT. This sequence encodes CASSRSGREGAQYF.

V and J are TRBV21-1 and TRBJ2-3; the DNA was not used to check the table's D call, TRBD2. TRBV21-1 is assigned pseudogene status. The CDR3 totals 19 residues. The chain's CDR3 is CASSTTDRASGRGTDTQYF. The CDR3 DNA sequence: TGTGCCAGCAGCACTACCGATAGGGCTAGCGGGAGAGGCACAGATACGCAGTATTTT.

The DNA for the CDR3 is TGTGCCAGCAGTAAACCCACCGGGACAGGGAACGAGCAGTACTTC. Protein: CASSKPTGTGNEQYF. The chain employs TRBV6-6 and TRBJ2-7, with 9 bases identical to TRBD1. The J segment lost 5 bases and the V segment lost 5 bases, leaving 10 bases of the junction unmatched. CDR3 length: 15 residues. Germline CDR1 is MNHNY and CDR2 is SVGAGI (reference sequence).

This clone has more than one count but fewer than ten. The V and J genes are TRBV7-9 and TRBJ2-1; 8 nucleotides align to TRBD2. The trim removed 5 bases at V and 0 bases at J, leaving 15 bases unmatched. The CDR3 covers 19 residues. CDR1 and CDR2 from the germline V gene are SEHNR and FQNEAQ (reference sequence). DNA of the CDR3: TGTGCCAGCAGCCCTCGGGGGGGTGGAGAGTCGAGCTCCTACAATGAGCAGTTCTTC. This translates into CASSPRGGGESSSYNEQFF.

The chain employs TRBV6-5 and TRBJ2-2, with D possibly matching TRBD1 (6 bases). V was cut by 4 bases and J by 6 bases, with 9 bases left in between. The CDR3 runs to 13 residues. Germline loops: CDR1 MNHEY, CDR2 SVGAGI. The CDR3 bases are TGTGCCAGCAGTTCCACAGGGTCCGGGGAGCTGTTTTTT. Protein: CASSSTGSGELFF.

Turning to this clone: At one end, the junction sequence differs from germline, possibly due to a read error. DNA for the CDR3: TGTGCCAGCAGCTCCTCGTGGGTCTCTGGAGACACCATATATTTT. Encoded protein: CASSSSWVSGDTIYF. This chain links TRBV7-2 with TRBJ1-3; D not certain. Germline values: CDR1 SGHTA, CDR2 FQGNSA. CDR3 length: 15 amino acids.

The gene calls are TRBV18 and TRBJ2-1, with 8 bases aligning to TRBD2. The trim removed 5 bases at V and 8 bases at J, leaving 8 bases unmatched. Germline assignment: CDR1 KGHSH and CDR2 LQKENI. The CDR3 length is 14 residues. CDR3 DNA sequence: TGTGCCAGCTCAGAGTATAGCGGGGTAGATGAGCAGTTCTTC. Encoded protein: CASSEYSGVDEQFF. The full variable domain, completed using reference TRBV18 and TRBJ2-1, is NAGVMQNPRHLVRRRGQEARLRCSPMKGHSHVYWYRQLPEEGLKFMVYLQKENIIDESGMPKERFSAEFPKEGPSILRIQQVVRGDSAAYFCASSEYSGVDEQFFGPGTRLTVL.

V gene TRBV19 combines with J gene TRBJ1-2; no firm D call. Germline V gene lookup returns CDR1 LNHDA and CDR2 SQIVND (reference sequence). The CDR3 has 14 residues. V was pared by 1 base and J by 2 bases, with 8 bases between. In DNA, the CDR3 is TGTGCCAGTAGTATAGGACCGTACAACTATGGCTACACCTTC. The encoded protein is CASSIGPYNYGYTF. Full variable domain (remainder filled in from reference TRBV19 and TRBJ1-2): DGGITQSPKYLFRKEGQNVTLSCEQNLNHDAMYWYRQDPGQGLRLIYYSQIVNDFQKGDIAEGYSVSREKKESFPLTVTSAQKNPTAFYLCASSIGPYNYGYTFGSGTRLTVV.

This rearrangement joins TRBV6-1 to TRBJ2-1; D is possibly TRBD2 (6 bases). The CDR3 has 15 residues. Deletions cut 7 bases from V and 6 bases from J, with 19 bases between. The germline V gene has CDR1 MNHNS and CDR2 SASEGT. CDR3 in amino acids: CASIPDYATVNEQFF. The CDR3 nucleotides read TGTGCCAGCATTCCGGACTACGCTACGGTCAATGAGCAGTTCTTC.

This clone has just a few counts. The CDR3 loop is CASSLADRRGIQYF. For the CDR3, the DNA is TGTGCCAGCAGCTTAGCGGACAGGAGGGGGATTCAGTACTTC. The rearrangement joins TRBV7-9 to TRBJ2-4, with a weak D call TRBD1 (7 bases). Germline values: CDR1 SEHNR, CDR2 FQNEAQ (reference sequence). The ends were cut back, 0 bases at V and 10 bases at J, with 13 bases in the middle. CDR3 length equals 14 residues.

The table lists this clone with a count of one. The chain uses TRBV27 and TRBJ1-6, with a weak D call TRBD1 (5 bases). Trimming left V 5 bases short and J 9 bases short, with 11 bases between. The length of the CDR3 is 13 residues. Germline V gives CDR1 MNHEY, CDR2 SMNVEV (reference sequence). The DNA of the CDR3 is TGTGCCAGCAGTGACAGATTCGTTTCACCCCTCCACTTT. It specifies CASSDRFVSPLHF.

J is TRBJ1-2 and V is TRBV7-9; possibly TRBD1 for D (5 bases). Per the germline V gene, CDR1 is SEHNR and CDR2 is FQNEAQ (reference sequence). V lost 5 bases to trimming and J lost 8 bases, with 12 bases between them. The CDR3 runs to 12 residues. The CDR3 loop reads CASSKWTSGYTF. CDR3 sequence (DNA): TGTGCCAGCAGCAAGTGGACAAGCGGCTACACCTTC.

This chain uses TRBV7-9 with TRBJ2-4; 9 bases agree with TRBD2. Trimming at V came to 5 bases and at J to 4 bases, leaving 6 bases not matched to a gene. Germline CDR1 reads SEHNR; CDR2 reads FQNEAQ (reference sequence). The CDR3 is made up of 15 amino acids. The DNA for the CDR3 is TGTGCCAGCAGCCCCCGCGGGGGGGGAAAAAACATTCAGTACTTC. Translation gives CASSPRGGGKNIQYF.

V and J are TRBV10-3 and TRBJ2-5, with 8 bases aligning to TRBD1. In germline, CDR1 is ENHRY, CDR2 SYGVKD. The V gene end was trimmed by 8 bases and the J gene end by 1 base; junction bases not matched to a gene: 6. CDR3 size: 14 residues. In DNA form, the CDR3 reads TGTGCCATCCGACCGGGGACAGGCCAAGAGACCCAGTACTTC. Protein: CAIRPGTGQETQYF.

The V gene is TRBV7-3, the J gene TRBJ1-5; D call uncertain. Per the germline V gene, CDR1 is SGHTA and CDR2 is FQGTGA. This CDR3 is built from 14 residues. The V and J ends lost 3 bases and 1 base respectively, with 7 bases between them. The chain's CDR3 is CASSLVDSNQPQHF. The CDR3 DNA follows: TGTGCCAGCAGCTTGGTGGACAGCAATCAGCCCCAGCATTTT.

This clone was observed once. This chain links TRBV27 with TRBJ1-2; 8 nucleotides align to TRBD1. CDR1 is MNHEY, CDR2 SMNVEV, per germline (reference sequence). This CDR3 has 15 amino acids. The V and J ends lost 5 bases and 5 bases, in that order; junction bases with no gene match: 10. DNA of the CDR3: TGTGCCAGCAGTGGTCACGGGACAGGCGGGTATGGCTACACCTTC. Protein product: CASSGHGTGGYGYTF.

The J gene is TRBJ2-5, the V gene TRBV25-1; perhaps D is TRBD1 or TRBD2 (5 bases each). The length of the CDR3 is 15 residues. V dropped 4 bases and J dropped 6 bases, with 18 bases sitting between them. Per germline, CDR1 MGHDK and CDR2 SYGVNS. This CDR3 reads CASSGGERGGKTQYF. CDR3 in DNA: TGTGCCAGCAGTGGAGGGGAAAGGGGTGGGAAGACCCAGTACTTC.

V is TRBV6-6 and J is TRBJ1-1; no reliable D call. The germline gives CDR1 MNHNY, CDR2 SVGAGI (reference sequence). This CDR3 is built from 14 residues. Trimming pared 0 bases from V and 1 base from J, leaving 6 bases between. The CDR3 DNA is TGTGCCAGCAGTTACTCAGGGTCGAACACTGAAGCTTTCTTT. It yields the protein CASSYSGSNTEAFF.